These 9 T cell receptor beta chains originate from one sample sequenced in a study of cytomegalovirus exposure and HLA in healthy donors. The PCR employed 60 Vbeta primers together with 13 Jbeta primers. Measured with immunoSEQ multiplex PCR; TCRdb has only the in-frame clones, and not every one. Among over 150,000 clones listed, about 90% were seen once. Sequencing used PBMCs. These receptors all come from a girl under three years old in good health and CMV-seronegative.

In its sample, this clone was seen a few times. The chain links TRBV9 to TRBJ1-2; D remains unclear. Germline V gene sequence: CDR1 SGDLS, CDR2 YYNGEE. Trimming removed 0 bases from V and 1 base from J, with 10 bases in between. The CDR3 consists of 15 residues. CDR3 protein: CASSVVSGLNYGYTF. The CDR3 nucleotides read TGTGCCAGCAGCGTAGTCAGCGGACTTAACTATGGCTACACCTTC.

This chain links TRBV5-1 with TRBJ1-1; weak D call: TRBD1 (6 bases). This CDR3 contains 14 residues. Trimming pared 3 bases from V and 3 bases from J, leaving 12 bases between. Germline loops: CDR1 SGHRS, CDR2 YFSETQ. The CDR3 loop reads CASSWGGGDTEAFF. The CDR3 bases are TGCGCCAGCAGCTGGGGGGGCGGGGACACTGAAGCTTTCTTT.

V gene TRBV4-1 combines with J gene TRBJ2-6, with D unclear. The CDR3 length is 16 residues. Germline V gene sequence: CDR1 MGHRA, CDR2 YSYEKL. V was pared by 5 bases and J by 0 bases, with 11 bases between. The CDR3 DNA sequence: TGCGCCAGCAGCAATCAACAATACTCTGGGGCCAACGTCCTGACTTTC. Residues: CASSNQQYSGANVLTF.

The chain uses TRBV6-1 and TRBJ2-2; a possible D gene is TRBD1 (5 bases). CDR1 and CDR2 from the germline V gene are MNHNS and SASEGT. The CDR3 covers 11 residues. V lost 10 bases, J lost 6 bases, and 9 bases lay in between. This CDR3 reads CATQGPGELFF. The CDR3 DNA follows: TGTGCCACCCAGGGTCCCGGGGAGCTGTTTTTT.

V and J are TRBV7-6 and TRBJ1-6; perhaps TRBD1 as D (5 bases). The CDR3 sequence is 15 residues long. CDR1 SGHVS and CDR2 FNYEAQ come from the germline V gene. V lost 3 bases and J 7 bases, leaving 13 bases between the germline ends. This CDR3 reads CASSFRSGGNSPLHF. DNA of the CDR3: TGTGCCAGCAGCTTTAGATCTGGGGGGAATTCACCCCTCCACTTT.

The chain links TRBV15 to TRBJ2-2, with 8 positions matching TRBD1. CDR1 is LNHNV and CDR2 is YYDKDF in the germline V gene (reference sequence). V lost 4 bases, J lost 8 bases, and 9 bases stayed unmatched. The CDR3 covers 15 residues. The CDR3 DNA reads as TGTGCCACCAGCAAACCCGGACAGGGTTCGGGGGAGCTGTTTTTT. The encoded protein is CATSKPGQGSGELFF.

The chain joins TRBV6-5 to TRBJ2-1; TRBD1 is a possible D gene (6 bases). Looked up from germline, CDR1 is MNHEY and CDR2 is SVGAGI. V lost 2 bases and J lost 8, with 19 bases in between. CDR3 size: 16 residues. The CDR3 sequence: CASSYGGEGGWDEQFF. CDR3 DNA: TGTGCCAGCAGTTACGGGGGCGAAGGTGGTTGGGATGAGCAGTTCTTC.

The V gene is TRBV7-2, the J gene TRBJ2-5; 7 bases agree with TRBD1. The junction had 4 bases not matched to a gene; V was cut back by 1 base and J by 5 bases. Germline V gene sequence: CDR1 SGHTA, CDR2 FQGNSA. The CDR3 has 14 amino acids. The CDR3 DNA sequence: TGTGCCAGCAGCTTAGAGACAGGGCGGGAGACCCAGTACTTC. This translates into CASSLETGRETQYF.

The CDR3 protein is CASSQETQYF. The CDR3 DNA reads TGTGCCAGCTCGCAAGAGACCCAGTACTTC. The rearrangement uses TRBV21-1 and TRBJ2-5; the table's D call TRBD2 went unverified against the DNA. TRBV21-1 represents a pseudogene. This CDR3 region has 10 residues.